Described below is a single T cell receptor (beta chain) sequence and its context. The data stem from a study of cytomegalovirus exposure and HLA in healthy donors. Researchers ran the PCR with 60 Vbeta and 13 Jbeta primers. Libraries were prepared by immunoSEQ multiplex PCR; TCRdb keeps only in-frame clonotypes and omits some of them. Of about 100,000 clones in the sample, under 80% were seen once. With 0 bases clipped from V and 5 bases from J, the junction kept 4 bases outside the gene matches. Germline values: CDR1 LNHNV, CDR2 YYDKDF (reference sequence). CDR3 size: 15 residues. The sequence derives from a woman aged 50 to 60 in good health and CMV-seropositive. The genes are TRBV15 and TRBJ2-5, with 9 positions matching TRBD2. Sequenced sample: PBMCs. The CDR3 sequence is CATSRERGGDETQYF. CDR3 nucleotides: TGTGCCACCAGCAGAGAGCGGGGGGGCGATGAGACCCAGTACTTC.